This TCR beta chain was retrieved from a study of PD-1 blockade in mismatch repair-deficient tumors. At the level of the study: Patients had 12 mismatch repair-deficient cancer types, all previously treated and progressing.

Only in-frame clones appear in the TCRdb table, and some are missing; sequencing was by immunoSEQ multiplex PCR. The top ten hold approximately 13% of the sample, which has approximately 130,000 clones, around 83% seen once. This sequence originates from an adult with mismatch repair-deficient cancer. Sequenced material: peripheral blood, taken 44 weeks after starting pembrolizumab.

DNA of the CDR3: TGTGCCTGGAAGTCGGAGAATACGAACGTAAGGCTTCCACTTGGGCAGTACTTC. This translates into CAWKSENTNVRLPLGQYF. J is TRBJ2-7 and V is TRBV30; D not certain. V gave up 4 bases and J gave up 9 bases, with 34 bases separating them. The germline V gene has CDR1 GTSNPN and CDR2 SVGIG (reference sequence). CDR3 length: 18 residues.